The sequence of this TCR beta chain was determined in a study of CD8 T cells in ankylosing spondylitis. Study-wide results and limits: Clones tied to disease were said to be significantly enriched in matched ankylosing spondylitis synovial fluid. CD8+ cells made up the disease-linked clones, which were relatively rare in peripheral blood.

This clonotype was recorded at least ten times. Its antigen is still unknown. Via MiXCR, TCRdb re-called the 5' RACE reads, giving one row per CDR3 protein. The table shows approximately 220,000 distinct CDR3 sequences, with more than 9% occurring only once. The CDR3 is made up of 14 amino acids. Germline V gene lookup returns CDR1 SGHVS and CDR2 FQNEAQ. The ends were cut back, 3 bases at V and 4 bases at J, with 9 bases in the middle. The sequenced material came from blood, either unsorted or a sorted T cell fraction (not recorded which). The chain is built from TRBV7-8 and TRBJ2-2; a possible D gene is TRBD2 (6 bases). The sequence was collected from a male donor with ankylosing spondylitis or in good health (not recorded which). CDR3 in DNA: TGTGCCAGCAGCTTGTCGACTAGCACCGGGGAGCTGTTTTTT. Its protein is CASSLSTSTGELFF.